The 20 T cell receptor beta chains below were found in one sample sequenced in a study of blood T cell repertoires in COVID-19. TCRdb keeps only in-frame clones here, not all; method: immunoSEQ multiplex PCR. This sample yields about 230,000 clones, of which 75% to 90% are seen a single time; around 26% belongs to the top ten. Material: peripheral blood. Receptors originate from a man aged 40-49 years with acute or convalescent COVID-19.

In nucleotides, the CDR3 is TGTGCCAGCAGCTCAGGGACTAGCGGGAGAAATGAGCAGTTCTTC. It codes for CASSSGTSGRNEQFF. The chain uses TRBV3-1 (or the pseudogene TRBV3-2) and TRBJ2-1; 14 bases map to TRBD2. Germline CDR1 reads LGHDT; CDR2 reads YNNKEL (reference sequence). CDR3 size: 15 residues. The junction had 4 bases not matched to a gene; V was cut back by 5 bases and J by 7 bases.

The chain employs TRBV2 and TRBJ1-6, with a tentative D call TRBD1 (6 bases). Trimming took 10 bases from V and 10 from J, leaving 17 bases between them. This CDR3 spans 13 amino acids. Germline CDR1 SNHLY, CDR2 FYNNEI. The CDR3 DNA sequence: TGTGCCACTCAGAGCAGGGGAAGCTCACCCCTCCACTTT. Translated, it gives CATQSRGSSPLHF.

The rearrangement links TRBV29-1 to TRBJ2-7; 8 bases agree with TRBD1. The CDR3 is 12 amino acids. V was clipped by 6 bases and J by 2 bases; unmatched bases: 3. From germline, CDR1 is SQVTM and CDR2 ANQGSEA. The CDR3 DNA is TGCAGCGTACCGGGACAGGCCTACGAGCAGTACTTC. This sequence encodes CSVPGQAYEQYF.

CDR3 bases: TGTGCCAGCAGTTCCCCGGGGCGGGGGTTCTACGAGCAGTACTTC. Encoded protein: CASSSPGRGFYEQYF. The chain links TRBV6-2 or TRBV6-3 to TRBJ2-7; 7 bases fit TRBD2. The CDR3 runs 15 residues. Germline CDR1 reads MNHEY; CDR2 reads SVGEGT. The junction had 9 bases not matched to a gene; V was cut back by 4 bases and J by 3 bases.

This rearrangement joins TRBV29-1 to TRBJ2-7; D unresolved. V lost 4 bases and J lost 2, with 12 bases in between. Germline CDR1 is SQVTM and CDR2 is ANQGSEA. CDR3 length equals 13 residues. DNA for the CDR3: TGCAGCGTTGGAGGTCTTGCCACCTACGAGCAGTACTTC. Residues: CSVGGLATYEQYF.

This chain connects TRBV2 to TRBJ2-2; 9 bases line up with TRBD1. The CDR3 covers 14 residues. Per the germline V gene, CDR1 is SNHLY and CDR2 is FYNNEI. Trimming at V came to 11 bases and at J to 0 bases, leaving 4 bases not matched to a gene. The CDR3 here is CAGTGGANTGELFF. DNA of the CDR3: TGTGCCGGAACAGGGGGCGCGAACACCGGGGAGCTGTTTTTT.

The genes are TRBV7-2 and TRBJ1-1, with D unresolved. The V gene's germline CDR1 is SGHTA and CDR2 FQGNSA. The CDR3 extends over 13 amino acids. Trimming removed 1 base from V and 4 bases from J, with 7 bases in between. Here the CDR3 reads CASSLGSPTEAFF. CDR3 DNA: TGTGCCAGCAGCTTAGGCAGTCCCACTGAAGCTTTCTTT.

The chain recombines TRBV12-3 or TRBV12-4 with TRBJ2-2, with unresolved D. This CDR3 region has 11 residues. V was trimmed by 5 bases and J by 8 bases, leaving 6 bases between them. The DNA of the CDR3 is TGTGCCAGCAGTCTCAGGGGGGAGCTGTTTTTT. It translates to CASSLRGELFF.

This sequence joins TRBV3-1 (or the pseudogene TRBV3-2) and TRBJ1-3; 8 bases agree with TRBD1. V was pared by 4 bases and J by 0 bases, with 14 bases of the junction left unmatched. The CDR3 covers 19 residues. Germline V gene lookup returns CDR1 LGHDT and CDR2 YNNKEL (reference sequence). The CDR3 sequence is CASSLFGAGGPISGNTIYF. For the CDR3, the DNA is TGTGCCAGCAGCCTGTTCGGGGCAGGGGGCCCCATCTCTGGAAACACCATATATTTT.

This clone was observed once. The genes are TRBV4-2 and TRBJ2-2, with D tentatively TRBD2 (6 bases). This CDR3 spans 16 amino acids. CDR1 is LGHNA, CDR2 YNFKEQ, per germline. Trimming took off 4 bases at V and 0 bases at J, with 12 bases between the two ends. The CDR3 spells CASSPRGGPNTGELFF. The CDR3 bases are TGTGCCAGCAGCCCGCGAGGAGGGCCGAACACCGGGGAGCTGTTTTTT.

J is TRBJ1-6 and V is TRBV4-1, with TRBD1 identical over 9 bases. CDR3 length: 20 residues. CDR1 and CDR2 (germline): MGHRA, YSYEKL. J gave up 0 bases and V 5 bases, and 14 bases lay outside the gene matches. The CDR3 loop reads CASSLTGTGSPSSYNSPLHF. The CDR3 DNA reads TGCGCCAGCAGCTTGACCGGGACAGGGAGTCCTAGCTCCTATAATTCACCCCTCCACTTT.

J is TRBJ1-2 and V is TRBV6-5, with 9 nucleotides matching TRBD1. The junction had 13 bases not matched to a gene; V was cut back by 7 bases and J by 7 bases. This CDR3 region has 15 residues. Germline CDR1 reads MNHEY; CDR2 reads SVGAGI. Here the CDR3 reads CASTLSVGTGFGYTF. The CDR3 coding sequence is TGTGCCAGCACATTGTCAGTCGGGACAGGGTTTGGCTACACCTTC.

In this sample, this clone turned up a few times. This chain uses TRBV5-5 with TRBJ2-5; possible D gene TRBD1, 7 bases. CDR3 size: 14 residues. The V end was cut by 4 bases, the J end by 4 bases, with 14 bases between. Germline V gene sequence: CDR1 SGHKS, CDR2 YYEKEE (reference sequence). The CDR3 coding sequence is TGTGCCAGCAGCCGGAGGGGGCGAGGAGAGACCCAGTACTTC. Translation: CASSRRGRGETQYF. The full variable domain, its missing parts supplied by reference TRBV5-5 and TRBJ2-5, is DAGVTQSPTHLIKTRGQQVTLRCSPISGHKSVSWYQQVLGQGPQFIFQYYEKEERGRGNFPDRFSARQFPNYSSELNVNALLLGDSALYLCASSRRGRGETQYFGPGTRLLVL.

V is TRBV10-3 and J is TRBJ2-5, with TRBD2 matching over 7 bases. This CDR3 spans 13 amino acids. The J segment lost 5 bases and the V segment lost 2 bases, leaving 2 bases of the junction unmatched. Germline V CDR1 and CDR2: ENHRY, SYGVKD. The DNA of the CDR3 is TGTGCCATCAGTGAGGGACTAGTGGAGACCCAGTACTTC. Protein sequence: CAISEGLVETQYF.

This clone has a handful of counts. The chain carries TRBV7-8 and TRBJ2-5, with D possibly being TRBD2 (6 bases). Trimming stripped 3 bases from V and 5 bases from J, with 16 bases between. The CDR3 is 15 amino acids. The germline V gene has CDR1 SGHVS and CDR2 FQNEAQ. The CDR3 is CASSLGLPPRETQYF. CDR3 nucleotide sequence: TGTGCCAGCAGCTTGGGACTGCCCCCACGTGAGACCCAGTACTTC.

The rearrangement joins TRBV20-1 to TRBJ1-2; 8 bases fit TRBD1. Losses at the gene ends were 3 bases for V and 7 bases for J; bases not matched to a gene: 7. The CDR3 has 13 amino acids. Germline assignment: CDR1 DFQATT and CDR2 SNEGSKA (reference sequence). The CDR3 DNA reads TGCAGTGCTAGTTCCAGGGGGCTACGTGGCTACACCTTC. Translation: CSASSRGLRGYTF.

The gene calls are TRBV11-2 and TRBJ2-7, with D perhaps matching TRBD2 (5 bases). Germline V lookup: CDR1 SGHAT, CDR2 FQNNGV. The germline V and J ends were trimmed by 1 base and 0 bases, with 16 bases remaining between them. This CDR3 is 17 amino acids long. CDR3 amino acids: CASSLVSGSASSYEQYF. Here the CDR3 DNA reads TGTGCCAGCAGCTTAGTCTCGGGGAGCGCAAGCTCCTACGAGCAGTACTTC.

This chain connects TRBV30 to TRBJ1-4; a weak D match, TRBD1 (5 bases). Germline V lookup: CDR1 GTSNPN, CDR2 SVGIG (reference sequence). The V gene lost 2 bases and the J gene lost 3 bases, with 10 bases spanning the gap. The CDR3 spans 14 residues. This CDR3 is CAWSPGGANEKLFF. Here the CDR3 DNA reads TGTGCCTGGAGTCCCGGGGGAGCTAATGAAAAACTGTTTTTT.

This chain connects TRBV2 to TRBJ2-2, with TRBD2 identical over 10 bases. In germline, CDR1 is SNHLY, CDR2 FYNNEI. The V segment lost 2 bases and the J segment 9 bases; nucleotides outside the gene matches: 9. The CDR3 runs to 16 residues. CDR3 sequence reads: CASSERLAGVSRELFF. DNA of the CDR3: TGTGCCAGCAGTGAACGGCTAGCGGGAGTTTCCCGGGAGCTGTTTTTT. Drawing the rest from reference TRBV2 and TRBJ2-2, the complete variable domain is EPEVTQTPSHQVTQMGQEVILRCVPISNHLYFYWYRQILGQKVEFLVSFYNNEISEKSEIFDDQFSVERPDGSNFTLKIRSTKLEDSAMYFCASSERLAGVSRELFFGEGSRLTVL.

This clone is a singleton in its sample. V usage is TRBV6-5 and J usage is TRBJ2-4, with 12 bases identical to TRBD1. Germline V lookup: CDR1 MNHEY, CDR2 SVGAGI. V lost 2 bases, J lost 8 bases, and 1 base stayed unmatched. The CDR3 runs to 14 residues. CDR3 residues: CASSYRDRGHIQYF. In nucleotides, the CDR3 is TGTGCCAGCAGTTACCGGGACAGGGGGCACATTCAGTACTTC.